The clone carrying this TCR beta chain was detected a few times. The antigen is unknown. This record belongs to a study of blood T cells in healthy people across ages. Points from the study as a whole: A strong correlation was seen between TCR beta diversity and naive T cell percentage. While age rose, TCR beta diversity per million T cells dropped in a roughly linear way.

A second about 6 to 12 cycle PCR used barcoded and J-beta primers. Every single cDNA molecule received a tag from a template-switch adaptor with 12 random nucleotides. TCRdb analysed the 5' RACE reads with MiXCR anew, one entry per CDR3 protein. The table has fewer than 1.5 million distinct CDR3 sequences, approximately 42% seen once. The germline gives CDR1 SGHAT, CDR2 FQNNGV. Trimming shortened V by 4 bases and J by 1 base, and 7 bases separated the two germline ends. CDR3 length: 13 amino acids. Material: blood. This sequence was found in a woman under 30 in good health. V and J are TRBV11-2 and TRBJ2-5; D remains unclear. The CDR3 sequence: CASSSLPQETQYF. In DNA form, the CDR3 reads TGTGCCAGCAGCTCTTTACCCCAAGAGACCCAGTACTTC. Filled out from reference TRBV11-2 and TRBJ2-5, the complete variable domain reads EAGVAQSPRYKIIEKRQSVAFWCNPISGHATLYWYQQILGQGPKLLIQFQNNGVVDDSQLPKDRFSAERLKGVDSTLKIQPAKLEDSAVYLCASSSLPQETQYFGPGTRLLVL.